Below are 7 T cell receptor beta chains sequenced from a single sample in a study of blood T cell repertoires in COVID-19. Profiling relied on immunoSEQ multiplex PCR, and the TCRdb table lists in-frame clones only, not all of them. Of approximately 280,000 clones detected, 80% to 90% appear once; the ten largest clones hold about 4.6%. Sequencing was done on a sample of peripheral blood. The receptors derive from a man aged 35-49 years with acute or convalescent COVID-19.

The chain combines TRBV12-5 with TRBJ2-6, with a weak D call TRBD1 (6 bases). The CDR3 runs 14 residues. Trimming took 5 bases from V and 2 from J, leaving 7 bases between them. The germline V gene encodes CDR1 LGHNT and CDR2 FRNRAP. This CDR3 reads CASGQGTGANVLTF. In nucleotides, the CDR3 is TGTGCTAGTGGTCAGGGGACTGGGGCCAACGTCCTGACTTTC.

The J gene is TRBJ1-5, the V gene TRBV2; 7 bases fit TRBD1. The CDR3 loop spans 16 amino acids. Germline assignment: CDR1 SNHLY and CDR2 FYNNEI. With 6 bases clipped from V and 7 bases from J, the junction kept 15 bases outside the gene matches. In nucleotides, the CDR3 is TGTGCCAGCAGACCCGATGTAGACAGGGTGGACCAGCCCCAGCATTTT. This gives the protein CASRPDVDRVDQPQHF.

The chain carries TRBV27 and TRBJ1-5; the match to TRBD1 covers 7 bases. The CDR3 is 17 residues long. V dropped 3 bases and J dropped 1; count of bases not matched to a gene: 9. Per the germline V gene, CDR1 is MNHEY and CDR2 is SMNVEV (reference sequence). CDR3: CASSLYAQGGSNQPQHF. The CDR3 DNA reads TGTGCCAGCAGTTTGTATGCCCAGGGGGGAAGCAATCAGCCCCAGCATTTT.

The chain has TRBV6-2 or TRBV6-3 and TRBJ1-5; 7 bases match TRBD1. Germline CDR1 and CDR2: MNHEY and SVGEGT. This CDR3 is built from 15 residues. J was trimmed by 1 base and V by 5 bases; bases with no gene match: 5. CDR3 in amino acids: CASSRGTASNQPQHF. CDR3 coding DNA: TGTGCCAGCAGTCGTGGGACAGCCAGCAATCAGCCCCAGCATTTT.

This rearrangement joins TRBV30 to TRBJ2-5; TRBD2 might be the D (5 bases). This CDR3 contains 13 residues. V dropped 4 bases and J dropped 2 bases, with 11 bases sitting between them. CDR1 is GTSNPN and CDR2 is SVGIG in the germline V gene (reference sequence). CDR3 protein: CAWTGVEQETQYF. The CDR3 nucleotides read TGTGCCTGGACCGGGGTGGAGCAAGAGACCCAGTACTTC.

The chain combines TRBV5-1 with TRBJ1-2, with TRBD1 as a possible D gene (5 bases). The V end lost 1 base, the J end lost 6 bases, and 16 bases lay between the germline ends. This CDR3 has 15 amino acids. CDR1 is SGHRS, CDR2 YFSETQ, per germline. The CDR3 nucleotides read TGCGCCAGCAGCTTGTTAGGTCAGGGCTCTGATGGCTACACCTTC. Its translation: CASSLLGQGSDGYTF.

This clone was seen only a few times. This chain uses TRBV9 with TRBJ1-3, with a weak D call TRBD1 (6 bases). Trimming removed 0 bases at V and 7 bases at J, with 14 bases between. This CDR3 is 15 amino acids long. Germline assignment: CDR1 SGDLS and CDR2 YYNGEE. As DNA, the CDR3 is TGTGCCAGCAGCGTAGCGCCCGGACAGTGGAACACCATATATTTT. It yields the protein CASSVAPGQWNTIYF.